The 20 T cell receptor beta chains below all came from one sample that was sequenced in a study of blood T cells in healthy people across ages. Next came a second PCR, run for roughly 6 to 11 cycles, which used a sample-barcoded 5' primer along with a J-beta primer mix. In TCRdb, the 5' RACE reads were re-called with MiXCR into one record per CDR3 protein. The table has around 1.7 million distinct CDR3 sequences, roughly 27% seen once. The source material was blood. All receptors derive from a woman under 40 in good health.

Many counts were recorded for this clonotype. V and J are TRBV28 and TRBJ2-4, with 9 bases aligning to TRBD2. The germline gives CDR1 MDHEN, CDR2 SYDVKM. The V and J ends lost 5 bases and 3 bases, in that order; junction bases with no gene match: 8. The length of the CDR3 is 16 residues. The CDR3 DNA reads TGTGCCAGCAGTCCCCCACTAGCGGGTCTCAAAAACATTCAGTACTTC. Translating it yields CASSPPLAGLKNIQYF.

In this sample, this clonotype turned up a few times. The junction differs from germline at one of its ends, possibly a read error. The J gene is TRBJ1-1, the V gene TRBV6-6; the match to TRBD1 covers 8 bases. The CDR3 has 15 residues. CDR1 is MNHNY, CDR2 SVGAGI, per germline (reference sequence). CDR3 protein: CASSTRQGRDTEAFF. The CDR3 region has the DNA TGTGCCAGCAGTACCCGACAGGGGAGGGACACTGAGGCTTTCTTT.

The rearrangement joins TRBV5-6 to TRBJ2-3; no clear D. Looked up from germline, CDR1 is SGHDT and CDR2 is YYEEEE. The CDR3 is 16 residues long. V lost 5 bases to trimming and J lost 4 bases, with 20 bases between them. The CDR3, as DNA: TGTGCCAGCAGTCCCCCCCCTGTCTACGGATCAGATACGCAGTATTTT. Translated, it gives CASSPPPVYGSDTQYF.

As concerns this clonotype: A read error is possible here, since a much larger clone lies one base away. This chain connects TRBV21-1 to TRBJ2-5; TRBD2, as called in the table, went unchecked against the DNA. The J call is in doubt because the DNA end fits TRBJ2-7 better. TRBV21-1 is a documented pseudogene. The CDR3 length is 15 residues. The CDR3 region has the DNA TGTGCCAGCGGCAAAGAGACTAGCGGGAGCTACGAGCAGTACTTC. It is translated as CASGKETSGSYEQYF.

This clonotype was picked up a small number of times. The chain couples TRBV4-3 to TRBJ2-5, with a weak D call TRBD1 (5 bases). Germline V CDR1 and CDR2: LGHNA, YSLEER. V lost 0 bases and J 4 bases, leaving 15 bases between the germline ends. This CDR3 spans 16 amino acids. This CDR3 reads CASSQDTGPTGETQYF. CDR3 in DNA: TGCGCCAGCAGCCAAGATACAGGCCCTACCGGAGAGACCCAGTACTTC.

Comments on this clonotype: A read error may explain this, as a much larger clone is one base away. No conserved phenylalanine or tryptophan is present at the end of the CDR3, so a read error is the likely explanation. The rearrangement joins TRBV5-1 to TRBJ2-7; possible D gene TRBD2, 7 bases. The CDR3 runs 17 residues. From germline, CDR1 is SGHRS and CDR2 YFSETQ. The germline V and J ends were trimmed by 5 bases and 4 bases, with 25 bases remaining between them. The CDR3, as DNA: TGCGCCAGCAGGCCAGGACAGTTCGTCGCGGGGGTGTACGAGCAGTACTGC. Protein sequence: CASRPGQFVAGVYEQYC.

CDR3 in amino acids: CASSAETDRNIQYF. DNA of the CDR3: TGTGCCAGCAGCGCCGAGACGGACAGGAACATTCAGTACTTC. The genes are TRBV7-2 and TRBJ2-4, with 7 positions matching TRBD1. Germline loops: CDR1 SGHTA, CDR2 FQGNSA. Trimming cost V 5 bases and J 7 bases; bases outside gene matches: 8. This CDR3 spans 14 amino acids.

This clonotype turned up a few times. This sequence joins TRBV29-1 and TRBJ1-2, with D tentatively TRBD1 (5 bases). Germline V gene lookup returns CDR1 SQVTM and CDR2 ANQGSEA. This CDR3 is built from 13 residues. The germline V and J ends were trimmed by 3 bases and 5 bases, with 13 bases remaining between them. CDR3 DNA: TGCAGCGTTGATAATGGGGGGACTTATGGCTACACCTTC. Translating gives CSVDNGGTYGYTF. Full variable domain (remainder filled in from reference TRBV29-1 and TRBJ1-2): SAVISQKPSRDICQRGTSLTIQCQVDSQVTMMFWYRQQPGQSLTLIATANQGSEATYESGFVIDKFPISRPNLTFSTLTVSNMSPEDSSIYLCSVDNGGTYGYTFGSGTRLTVV.

Worth noting for this clonotype: At one end the junction does not follow the germline gene, possibly because of a read error. The chain recombines TRBV5-5 with TRBJ2-7; TRBD1 matches 7 bases. Germline V gene lookup returns CDR1 SGHKS and CDR2 YYEKEE (reference sequence). This CDR3 has 15 amino acids. The CDR3 DNA is TGTGCCAACAGCCGTTTACGGGACAGCTCCTACGAGCAGTACTTC. Residues: CANSRLRDSSYEQYF.

The chain combines TRBV20-1 with TRBJ2-1, with 8 bases aligning to TRBD2. V was clipped by 5 bases and J by 5 bases; unmatched bases: 5. From germline, CDR1 is DFQATT and CDR2 SNEGSKA (reference sequence). CDR3 length: 13 residues. The CDR3 spells CSAGRGGDNEQFF. The CDR3, as DNA: TGCAGTGCTGGCCGGGGGGGGGACAATGAGCAGTTCTTC.

This clonotype was seen repeatedly, ten times or more. The chain links TRBV20-1 to TRBJ1-6; TRBD1 matches at 7 bases. Per germline, CDR1 DFQATT and CDR2 SNEGSKA (reference sequence). V lost 4 bases, J lost 8 bases, and 8 bases stayed unmatched. The CDR3 is 14 residues long. In nucleotides, the CDR3 is TGCAGTGCTATGTCCGGGACAGAGGATTCACCCCTCCACTTT. Amino acids: CSAMSGTEDSPLHF.

The chain uses TRBV6-1 and TRBJ2-7; D possibly corresponds to TRBD2 (6 bases). Germline loops: CDR1 MNHNS, CDR2 SASEGT. The CDR3 contains 14 residues. Trimming cost V 8 bases and J 7 bases, with 21 bases left between them. CDR3 bases: TGTGCCAGCCCCAGACCGGGGCTCGGAGGGGAGCAGTACTTC. Translation: CASPRPGLGGEQYF.

This clonotype was counted a few times. V usage is TRBV6-1 and J usage is TRBJ1-1; D possibly corresponds to TRBD1 (5 bases). With 0 bases removed from V and 9 bases from J, the gap between germline ends came to 11 bases. Germline CDR1 and CDR2: MNHNS and SASEGT. This CDR3 contains 13 residues. The CDR3 here is CASSEAGGAKAFF. As DNA, the CDR3 is TGTGCCAGCAGTGAAGCAGGCGGGGCAAAAGCTTTCTTT.

This clonotype was found a few times. This may arise from a read error, as a much more abundant clone is one base away. The chain recombines TRBV7-9 with TRBJ2-4, with TRBD1 matching 7 bases. The germline V gene has CDR1 SEHNR and CDR2 FQNEAQ (reference sequence). The CDR3 is made up of 14 amino acids. V gave up 5 bases and J gave up 8 bases; unmatched junction bases: 9. The DNA for the CDR3 is TGTGCCAGCAGCCCGCGGACAGGTTTGTACATTCAGTACTTC. It codes for CASSPRTGLYIQYF.

The chain couples TRBV5-5 to TRBJ2-4; no firm D call. V lost 1 base and J 1 base, leaving 12 bases between the germline ends. In germline, CDR1 is SGHKS, CDR2 YYEKEE (reference sequence). CDR3 length equals 16 residues. CDR3 DNA: TGTGCCAGCAGCTTGCTAGGGTCGGAGGCCAAAAACATTCAGTACTTC. As protein: CASSLLGSEAKNIQYF.

This clonotype was recorded a few times. CDR3 region: CASRNLGSTYGYTF. The DNA for the CDR3 is TGTGCCAGCAGAAACCTGGGAAGTACCTATGGCTACACCTTC. The V gene is TRBV7-9, the J gene TRBJ1-2; D not certain. This CDR3 comprises 14 residues. The ends were cut back, 6 bases at V and 4 bases at J, with 15 bases in the middle. CDR1 and CDR2 (germline): SEHNR, FQNEAQ (reference sequence).

The V and J genes are TRBV20-1 and TRBJ2-1; 8 bases align to TRBD2. CDR1 DFQATT and CDR2 SNEGSKA come from the germline V gene (reference sequence). The CDR3 loop spans 15 amino acids. The trim removed 3 bases at V and 8 bases at J, leaving 12 bases unmatched. The CDR3 DNA sequence: TGCAGTGCTAGGACCCAAACGGGAGGGCTCGATGAGCAGTTCTTC. Its translation is CSARTQTGGLDEQFF.

The gene calls are TRBV10-3 and TRBJ1-2; maybe TRBD1 (5 bases). Trimming removed 2 bases at V and 7 bases at J, with 17 bases between. From germline, CDR1 is ENHRY and CDR2 SYGVKD. The CDR3 has 15 residues. The CDR3 DNA is TGTGCCATCAGTGAGAGCGGGGGGATATTGACTGGCTACACCTTC. Protein: CAISESGGILTGYTF.

This clonotype turned up a few times. The rearrangement joins TRBV24-1 to TRBJ2-5; unclear D gene. This CDR3 contains 11 residues. Between the trimmed V and J ends, which lost 4 bases and 3 bases, there was a span of 2 bases. Per the germline V gene, CDR1 is KGHDR and CDR2 is SFDVKD. The DNA of the CDR3 is TGTGCCACCAGTGAGGAAGAGACCCAGTACTTC. Residues: CATSEEETQYF.

The rearrangement links TRBV9 to TRBJ2-1; either TRBD1 or TRBD2 may fit D (6 bases each). Trimming removed 7 bases at V and 2 bases at J, with 22 bases between. The CDR3 spans 17 residues. Germline assignment: CDR1 SGDLS and CDR2 YYNGEE. CDR3 nucleotide sequence: TGTGCCAGCTGCGCCGGAGGGGGTGTGGATGCCTACAATGAGCAGTTCTTC. Translated: CASCAGGGVDAYNEQFF.